This is a list of T cell receptor beta chains from one sample in a study of CD8 T cells in ankylosing spondylitis. TCRdb re-derived calls from the 5' RACE reads in MiXCR, one entry per CDR3 protein. The table has about 500,000 distinct CDR3 sequences, roughly 5.2% seen once; the top ten hold under 4.5%. Sequenced input: blood, either unsorted or a sorted T cell fraction (not recorded which). These receptor sequences come from a male donor with ankylosing spondylitis. Each CDR3 is given with its conserved first and last residue. Fields, in order: CDR3 length, D gene, clone size, V gene, J gene, CDR3 protein, CDR3 DNA. A D gene is named only where the DNA matches it firmly. Not every row has a clone size; where given, it reads once, few, many or a size class.

len: 12; d_gene: -; abundance: few; v_gene: TRBV20-1; j_gene: TRBJ2-7; CDR3aa: CSAFPGSYEQYF; CDR3nt: TGCAGTGCCTTCCCCGGGTCCTACGAGCAGTACTTC
len: 13; d_gene: TRBD1; abundance: -; v_gene: TRBV6-6; j_gene: TRBJ1-1; CDR3aa: CASSLTGMTEAFF; CDR3nt: TGTGCCAGCAGCTTGACAGGGATGACTGAAGCTTTCTTT
len: 14; d_gene: TRBD2; abundance: many; v_gene: TRBV9; j_gene: TRBJ2-5; CDR3aa: CASSVAGGKETQYF; CDR3nt: TGTGCCAGCAGCGTTGCGGGAGGGAAGGAGACCCAGTACTTC
len: 17; d_gene: -; abundance: few; v_gene: TRBV7-2; j_gene: TRBJ2-7; CDR3aa: CASSLASGGLGGYEQYF; CDR3nt: TGTGCCAGCAGCTTAGCTTCGGGGGGCTTAGGAGGCTACGAGCAGTACTTC
len: 16; d_gene: -; abundance: many; v_gene: TRBV7-9; j_gene: TRBJ1-1; CDR3aa: CASSLLLRVGATEAFF; CDR3nt: TGTGCCAGCAGCCTTCTCCTCAGGGTAGGGGCCACTGAAGCTTTCTTT
len: 15; d_gene: -; abundance: many; v_gene: TRBV20-1; j_gene: TRBJ1-3; CDR3aa: CSAALGPYSGNTIYF; CDR3nt: TGCAGTGCCGCCTTGGGACCTTACTCTGGAAACACCATATATTTT
len: 11; d_gene: -; abundance: many; v_gene: TRBV20-1; j_gene: TRBJ2-7; CDR3aa: CSARDEPIEYF; CDR3nt: TGCAGTGCTAGAGATGAACCCATCGAGTACTTC
len: 15; d_gene: -; abundance: -; v_gene: TRBV3-1; j_gene: TRBJ1-4; CDR3aa: CASSRRGPANEKLFF; CDR3nt: TGTGCCAGCAGCCGTCGGGGACCGGCGAATGAAAAACTGTTTTTT
len: 15; d_gene: -; abundance: many; v_gene: TRBV5-1; j_gene: TRBJ1-4; CDR3aa: CASSQRLGGDEKLFF; CDR3nt: TGCGCCAGCAGCCAACGGTTGGGAGGAGATGAAAAACTGTTTTTT
len: 15; d_gene: -; abundance: many; v_gene: TRBV7-2; j_gene: TRBJ1-5; CDR3aa: CASSFAGAGNQPQHF; CDR3nt: TGTGCCAGCAGCTTTGCCGGGGCCGGCAATCAGCCCCAGCATTTT
len: 17; d_gene: TRBD1; abundance: many; v_gene: TRBV28; j_gene: TRBJ2-5; CDR3aa: CASSLVDRGGNQETQYF; CDR3nt: TGTGCCAGCAGTTTAGTCGACAGGGGAGGCAACCAAGAGACCCAGTACTTC
len: 16; d_gene: -; abundance: many; v_gene: TRBV4-2; j_gene: TRBJ1-2; CDR3aa: CASSREVAGGEDGYTF; CDR3nt: TGTGCCAGCAGCCGAGAGGTGGCCGGAGGGGAGGATGGCTACACCTTC
len: 14; d_gene: -; abundance: many; v_gene: TRBV20-1; j_gene: TRBJ2-7; CDR3aa: CSARDFGALREQYF; CDR3nt: TGCAGTGCTAGAGATTTCGGGGCATTGAGGGAGCAGTACTTC
len: 14; d_gene: -; abundance: few; v_gene: TRBV7-2; j_gene: TRBJ1-2; CDR3aa: CASSLALRGLGYTF; CDR3nt: TGTGCCAGCAGCTTAGCTCTCAGGGGCTTGGGCTACACCTTC
len: 16; d_gene: -; abundance: many; v_gene: TRBV7-2; j_gene: TRBJ2-1; CDR3aa: CASSRSVGSSYNEQFF; CDR3nt: TGTGCCAGCAGCCGGAGTGTAGGGAGCTCATACAATGAGCAGTTCTTC
len: 15; d_gene: -; abundance: many; v_gene: TRBV7-2; j_gene: TRBJ2-7; CDR3aa: CASSLISQGSAEQYF; CDR3nt: TGTGCCAGCAGCTTAATAAGTCAGGGTAGCGCCGAGCAGTACTTC
len: 16; d_gene: -; abundance: many; v_gene: TRBV7-9; j_gene: TRBJ2-7; CDR3aa: CASSYPLEGVAYEQYF; CDR3nt: TGTGCCAGCAGCTATCCTCTCGAGGGTGTGGCCTACGAGCAGTACTTC
len: 15; d_gene: -; abundance: many; v_gene: TRBV7-2; j_gene: TRBJ2-5; CDR3aa: CASSQITSTQETQYF; CDR3nt: TGTGCCAGCAGCCAAATAACTAGTACGCAAGAGACCCAGTACTTC
len: 15; d_gene: -; abundance: few; v_gene: TRBV7-9; j_gene: TRBJ2-7; CDR3aa: CASSSNRASIYEQYF; CDR3nt: TGTGCCAGCAGCTCGAATCGGGCCTCCATCTACGAGCAGTACTTC
len: 16; d_gene: -; abundance: many; v_gene: TRBV6-1; j_gene: TRBJ1-5; CDR3aa: CASSEPLGRRRQPQHF; CDR3nt: TGTGCCAGCAGTGAACCTCTGGGGCGGAGGCGACAGCCCCAGCATTTT
len: 12; d_gene: TRBD1; abundance: many; v_gene: TRBV7-6; j_gene: TRBJ2-7; CDR3aa: CASSLSGQGVIF; CDR3nt: TGTGCCAGCAGCTTATCGGGACAGGGGGTGATTTTC
len: 14; d_gene: -; abundance: many; v_gene: TRBV6-1; j_gene: TRBJ1-5; CDR3aa: CASKGAHSNQPQHF; CDR3nt: TGTGCCAGCAAAGGGGCGCACAGCAATCAGCCCCAGCATTTT
len: 14; d_gene: -; abundance: many; v_gene: TRBV29-1; j_gene: TRBJ2-3; CDR3aa: CSVGLVSFTDTQYF; CDR3nt: TGCAGCGTTGGATTAGTCAGTTTCACAGATACGCAGTATTTT
len: 14; d_gene: -; abundance: many; v_gene: TRBV20-1; j_gene: TRBJ2-2; CDR3aa: CSAKPSGGTGELFF; CDR3nt: TGCAGTGCTAAGCCTTCCGGGGGCACCGGGGAGCTGTTTTTT
len: 12; d_gene: -; abundance: many; v_gene: TRBV20-1; j_gene: TRBJ2-1; CDR3aa: CSASGLLNEQFF; CDR3nt: TGCAGTGCCTCGGGACTCCTCAATGAGCAGTTCTTC
len: 13; d_gene: -; abundance: many; v_gene: TRBV29-1; j_gene: TRBJ1-3; CDR3aa: CSVGNSSGNTIYF; CDR3nt: TGCAGCGTTGGGAACAGCTCTGGAAACACCATATATTTT
len: 14; d_gene: -; abundance: many; v_gene: TRBV6-1; j_gene: TRBJ2-7; CDR3aa: CASRPRRESYEQYF; CDR3nt: TGTGCCAGCAGGCCCCGCAGGGAATCCTACGAGCAGTACTTC
len: 17; d_gene: -; abundance: many; v_gene: TRBV11-2; j_gene: TRBJ2-3; CDR3aa: CASSLLLGTASTDTQYF; CDR3nt: TGTGCCAGCAGCTTACTCCTCGGGACGGCTAGCACAGATACGCAGTATTTT
len: 15; d_gene: -; abundance: many; v_gene: TRBV6-5; j_gene: TRBJ1-3; CDR3aa: CASSYLAGVGNTIYF; CDR3nt: TGTGCCAGCAGTTACCTTGCAGGGGTGGGAAACACCATATATTTT
len: 14; d_gene: TRBD1; abundance: many; v_gene: TRBV4-3; j_gene: TRBJ2-5; CDR3aa: CASSLDRAGETQYF; CDR3nt: TGCGCCAGCAGCCTGGACAGGGCAGGAGAGACCCAGTACTTC
len: 15; d_gene: TRBD1; abundance: few; v_gene: TRBV15; j_gene: TRBJ2-5; CDR3aa: CATSRPTGYQETQYF; CDR3nt: TGTGCCACCAGCAGACCGACAGGGTACCAAGAGACCCAGTACTTC
len: 13; d_gene: -; abundance: few; v_gene: TRBV29-1; j_gene: TRBJ2-7; CDR3aa: CSAVGGYSYEQYF; CDR3nt: TGCAGCGCCGTAGGGGGGTACTCCTACGAGCAGTACTTC
len: 16; d_gene: TRBD1; abundance: many; v_gene: TRBV7-2; j_gene: TRBJ1-4; CDR3aa: CASSLAPGTGNEKLFF; CDR3nt: TGTGCCAGCAGCTTAGCGCCCGGGACAGGGAATGAAAAACTGTTTTTT
len: 15; d_gene: -; abundance: many; v_gene: TRBV9; j_gene: TRBJ1-2; CDR3aa: CASSPSAGTLYGYTF; CDR3nt: TGTGCCAGCAGCCCATCGGCCGGGACACTCTATGGCTACACCTTC
len: 14; d_gene: -; abundance: many; v_gene: TRBV4-2; j_gene: TRBJ1-1; CDR3aa: CASSQEGPRGEAFF; CDR3nt: TGTGCCAGCAGCCAAGAGGGGCCTAGGGGTGAAGCTTTCTTT
len: 14; d_gene: TRBD1; abundance: many; v_gene: TRBV5-1; j_gene: TRBJ1-1; CDR3aa: CASSSRTGDTEAFF; CDR3nt: TGCGCCAGCAGCTCCCGGACAGGGGACACTGAAGCTTTCTTT
len: 14; d_gene: -; abundance: many; v_gene: TRBV7-2; j_gene: TRBJ2-7; CDR3aa: CASTPLGPSYEQYF; CDR3nt: TGTGCCAGCACCCCTCTAGGGCCCTCCTACGAGCAGTACTTC
len: 14; d_gene: -; abundance: many; v_gene: TRBV5-1; j_gene: TRBJ2-3; CDR3aa: CASSFRAVTDTQYF; CDR3nt: TGCGCCAGCAGCTTTAGGGCAGTGACAGATACGCAGTATTTT
len: 16; d_gene: -; abundance: many; v_gene: TRBV3-1; j_gene: TRBJ2-3; CDR3aa: CASSQDIPQGTHRQYF; CDR3nt: TGTGCCAGCAGCCAAGATATTCCCCAGGGAACCCATAGGCAGTATTTT
len: 13; d_gene: -; abundance: few; v_gene: TRBV5-1; j_gene: TRBJ2-5; CDR3aa: CASSFTQQETQYF; CDR3nt: TGCGCCAGCAGCTTTACACAGCAAGAGACCCAGTACTTC
len: 14; d_gene: -; abundance: few; v_gene: TRBV20-1; j_gene: TRBJ1-5; CDR3aa: CSARRVGGWEPQHF; CDR3nt: TGCAGTGCTAGGCGGGTGGGAGGTTGGGAGCCCCAGCATTTT
len: 14; d_gene: TRBD1; abundance: -; v_gene: TRBV5-4; j_gene: TRBJ1-4; CDR3aa: CASSPTGGGEKLFF; CDR3nt: TGTGCCAGCAGTCCTACAGGGGGCGGTGAAAAACTGTTTTTT
len: 15; d_gene: -; abundance: -; v_gene: TRBV27; j_gene: TRBJ2-3; CDR3aa: CASKISKWQSDTQYF; CDR3nt: TGTGCCAGCAAGATCTCAAAGTGGCAATCAGATACGCAGTATTTT
len: 15; d_gene: -; abundance: many; v_gene: TRBV6-1; j_gene: TRBJ2-5; CDR3aa: CASRRDFRQRETQYF; CDR3nt: TGTGCCAGCAGGCGTGACTTCAGACAGCGAGAGACCCAGTACTTC
len: 13; d_gene: -; abundance: many; v_gene: TRBV6-2/TRBV6-3; j_gene: TRBJ1-5; CDR3aa: CASSYRYGQPQHF; CDR3nt: TGTGCCAGCAGTTACAGGTACGGTCAGCCCCAGCATTTT
len: 15; d_gene: -; abundance: -; v_gene: TRBV6-5; j_gene: TRBJ1-2; CDR3aa: CASSYSVDLRQGYTF; CDR3nt: TGTGCCAGCAGTTATTCGGTGGACCTCAGGCAAGGCTACACCTTC
len: 17; d_gene: -; abundance: many; v_gene: TRBV6-1; j_gene: TRBJ1-1; CDR3aa: CASTKLRGARGFTEAFF; CDR3nt: TGTGCCAGCACCAAACTCCGGGGGGCGAGGGGGTTTACTGAAGCTTTCTTT
len: 16; d_gene: -; abundance: many; v_gene: TRBV28; j_gene: TRBJ1-5; CDR3aa: CASDEGRWPYNQPQHF; CDR3nt: TGTGCCAGCGACGAAGGGAGGTGGCCATACAATCAGCCCCAGCATTTT
len: 15; d_gene: TRBD1; abundance: many; v_gene: TRBV7-2; j_gene: TRBJ1-4; CDR3aa: CASSLMGDRGEKLFF; CDR3nt: TGTGCCAGCAGCCTTATGGGGGACAGGGGTGAAAAACTGTTTTTT
len: 16; d_gene: TRBD1; abundance: many; v_gene: TRBV28; j_gene: TRBJ1-2; CDR3aa: CASRLDRNPRRGGYTF; CDR3nt: TGTGCCAGCCGCTTGGACAGGAACCCTCGGAGGGGTGGCTACACCTTC
len: 14; d_gene: -; abundance: few; v_gene: TRBV5-1; j_gene: TRBJ1-4; CDR3aa: CASSLRGLNEKLFF; CDR3nt: TGCGCCAGCAGCCTCCGGGGGCTGAATGAAAAACTGTTTTTT
len: 18; d_gene: -; abundance: many; v_gene: TRBV15; j_gene: TRBJ2-2; CDR3aa: CATSRGLRVSGEGGELFF; CDR3nt: TGTGCCACCAGCAGAGGATTGCGGGTCTCCGGAGAGGGCGGGGAGCTGTTTTTT
len: 14; d_gene: TRBD1; abundance: -; v_gene: TRBV20-1; j_gene: TRBJ2-7; CDR3aa: CSARGTGFVDEQYF; CDR3nt: TGCAGTGCTAGAGGGACAGGGTTTGTGGACGAGCAGTACTTC